These T cell receptor beta chains were read from a single sample in a study of control samples from healthy donors and cancer patients. Assay used: immunoSEQ multiplex PCR; TCRdb lists only in-frame clones, some missing. Of around 200,000 clones detected, approximately 92% appear once; the ten largest clones hold roughly 1.5%. Sequences were obtained from blood. These receptors came from a man between 18 and 35 years old in good health. CDR3s include the opening cysteine and the closing phenylalanine or tryptophan. A D gene is named only where the DNA matches it firmly. Size tells how often a clone was seen (once, few, many) or the class of an expanded clone, and some rows leave it out.

size,D,length,J,V,DNA,CDR3
few,-,14,TRBJ1-5,TRBV2,TGTGCCAGCAGCGAGGTTGGGAGGGACCAGCCCCAGCATTTT,CASSEVGRDQPQHF
-,TRBD1,16,TRBJ1-2,TRBV3-1/TRBV3-2,TGTGCCAGCAGCCCGATGGACAGGGTGGAAGGGAATGGCTACACCTTC,CASSPMDRVEGNGYTF
once,-,15,TRBJ2-1,TRBV18,TGTGCCAGCTCCCTGATGAGGGGGGACCCCAATGAGCAGTTCTTC,CASSLMRGDPNEQFF
-,-,13,TRBJ1-2,TRBV2,TGTGCCAGCAGCCTTCTCGGGGACTATGGCTACACCTTC,CASSLLGDYGYTF
-,TRBD1,15,TRBJ1-3,TRBV5-4,TGTGCCAGCAGCTCCGGGACAGGTCAAGAAAACACCATATATTTT,CASSSGTGQENTIYF
-,TRBD1,16,TRBJ2-1,TRBV5-1,TGCGCCAGCAGCTTGGTCGTGACAGGGGGAACCAATGAGCAGTTCTTC,CASSLVVTGGTNEQFF
-,-,12,TRBJ2-1,TRBV2,TGTGCCAGCAATCGGGGCGGGAATGAGCAGTTCTTC,CASNRGGNEQFF
-,TRBD1,14,TRBJ2-7,TRBV6-5,TGTGCCAGCAGGAGGGACAGTAGCTCCTACGAGCAGTACTTC,CASRRDSSSYEQYF
-,-,17,TRBJ2-3,TRBV3-1/TRBV3-2,TGTGCCAGCAGCCTCAGACGGGGGGCGCTCCGCACAGATACGCAGTATTTT,CASSLRRGALRTDTQYF
-,-,15,TRBJ2-3,TRBV24-1,TGTGCCACCAGTGAAAACCGGGGGCACACAGATACGCAGTATTTT,CATSENRGHTDTQYF
once,TRBD1,14,TRBJ1-3,TRBV12-5,TGTGCTAGTGGTCGCGGGACAGCTGGAAACACCATATATTTT,CASGRGTAGNTIYF
-,TRBD1,17,TRBJ2-7,TRBV18,TGTGCCAGCTCACCACAGTTAGGGCAGGGGGAAGGCTACGAGCAGTACTTC,CASSPQLGQGEGYEQYF
-,-,13,TRBJ1-3,TRBV7-9,TGTGCCATCATGCCCAGGGCTGGAAACACCATATATTTT,CAIMPRAGNTIYF
once,-,11,TRBJ2-5,TRBV20-1,TGCAGTGCTAAATGGCTTCAGACCCAGTACTTC,CSAKWLQTQYF